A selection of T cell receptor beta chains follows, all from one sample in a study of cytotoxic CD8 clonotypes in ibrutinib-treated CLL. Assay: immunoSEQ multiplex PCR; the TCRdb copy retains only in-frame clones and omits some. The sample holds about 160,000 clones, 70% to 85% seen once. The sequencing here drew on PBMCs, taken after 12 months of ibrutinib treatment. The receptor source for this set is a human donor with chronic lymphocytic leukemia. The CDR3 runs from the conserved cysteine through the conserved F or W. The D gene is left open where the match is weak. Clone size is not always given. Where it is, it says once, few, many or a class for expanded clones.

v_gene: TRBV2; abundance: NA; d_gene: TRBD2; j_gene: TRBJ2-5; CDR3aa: CASSGREGRETQYF; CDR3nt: TGTGCCAGCAGTGGGAGGGAGGGCCGAGAGACCCAGTACTTC
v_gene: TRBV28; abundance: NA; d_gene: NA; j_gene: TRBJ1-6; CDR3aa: CASVGNANSPLHF; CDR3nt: TGTGCCAGCGTAGGGAACGCTAATTCACCCCTCCACTTT
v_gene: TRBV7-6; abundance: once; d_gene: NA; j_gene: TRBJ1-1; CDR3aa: CASSSSGFTEAFF; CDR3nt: TGTGCCAGCAGCTCCTCCGGGTTCACTGAAGCTTTCTTT
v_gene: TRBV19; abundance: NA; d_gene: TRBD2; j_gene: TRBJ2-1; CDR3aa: CASSPQGAGGSSYNEQFF; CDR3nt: TGTGCCAGTAGTCCCCAAGGGGCGGGGGGGAGCTCCTACAATGAGCAGTTCTTC
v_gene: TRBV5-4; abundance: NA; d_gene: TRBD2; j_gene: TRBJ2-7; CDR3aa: CASSRGTTYEQYF; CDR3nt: TGTGCCAGCAGCAGAGGGACTACCTACGAGCAGTACTTC
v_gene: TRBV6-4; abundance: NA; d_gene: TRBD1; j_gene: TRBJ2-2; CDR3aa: CASSQGANTGELFF; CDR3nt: TGTGCCAGCAGCCAGGGGGCGAACACCGGGGAGCTGTTTTTT
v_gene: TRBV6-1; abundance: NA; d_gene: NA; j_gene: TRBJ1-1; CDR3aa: CATDRGGTEAFF; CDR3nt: TGTGCCACCGATAGGGGTGGCACTGAAGCTTTCTTT
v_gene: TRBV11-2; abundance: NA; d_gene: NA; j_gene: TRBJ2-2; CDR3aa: CASRLAQNTGELFF; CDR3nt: TGTGCCAGCCGGCTAGCCCAGAACACCGGGGAGCTGTTTTTT
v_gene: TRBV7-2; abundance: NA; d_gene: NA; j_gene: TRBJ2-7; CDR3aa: CASSGTNYEQYF; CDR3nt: TGTGCCAGCAGCGGGACCAATTACGAGCAGTACTTC
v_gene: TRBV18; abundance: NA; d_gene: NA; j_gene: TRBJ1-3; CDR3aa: CASSSTGDSGNTIYF; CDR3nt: TGTGCCAGCTCCTCGACGGGGGACTCTGGAAACACCATATATTTT
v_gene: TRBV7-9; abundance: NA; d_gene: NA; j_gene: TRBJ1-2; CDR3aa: CASSLTASAPIYGYTF; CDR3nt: TGTGCCAGCAGCTTAACCGCATCTGCCCCCATCTATGGCTACACCTTC
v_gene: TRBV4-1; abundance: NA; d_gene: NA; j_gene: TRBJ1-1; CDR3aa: CASSLPVENTEAFF; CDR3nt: TGCGCCAGCAGCCTCCCCGTGGAGAACACTGAAGCTTTCTTT
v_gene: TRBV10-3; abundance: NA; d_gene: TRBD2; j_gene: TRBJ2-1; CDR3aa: CAISLAGGRYNEQFF; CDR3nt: TGTGCCATCAGTTTAGCGGGGGGCCGTTACAATGAGCAGTTCTTC
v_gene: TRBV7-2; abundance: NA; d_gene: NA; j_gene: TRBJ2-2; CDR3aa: CASSLVGFAGGLRAGELFF; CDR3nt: NA
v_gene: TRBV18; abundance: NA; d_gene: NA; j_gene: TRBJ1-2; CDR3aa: CASSPQGIQGLGSLPYGYTF; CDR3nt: TGTGCCAGCTCACCACAGGGGATACAGGGTTTGGGGAGTCTACCCTATGGCTACACCTTC
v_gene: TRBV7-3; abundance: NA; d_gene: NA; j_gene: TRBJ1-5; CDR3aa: CASSRTANQPQHF; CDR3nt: TGTGCCAGCAGCCGTACAGCGAATCAGCCCCAGCATTTT
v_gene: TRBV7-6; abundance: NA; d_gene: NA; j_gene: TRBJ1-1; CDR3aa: CASSLGSPMNTEAFF; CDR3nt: TGTGCCAGCAGCTTAGGGTCCCCAATGAACACTGAAGCTTTCTTT
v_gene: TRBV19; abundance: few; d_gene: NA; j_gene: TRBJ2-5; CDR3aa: CASRSGPNPQETQYF; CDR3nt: TGTGCCAGTAGGTCCGGGCCGAACCCCCAAGAGACCCAGTACTTC
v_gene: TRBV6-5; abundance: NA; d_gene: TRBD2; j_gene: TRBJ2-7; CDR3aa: CASSRGGSSYEQYF; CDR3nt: TGTGCCAGCAGTCGCGGGGGAAGCTCCTACGAGCAGTACTTC
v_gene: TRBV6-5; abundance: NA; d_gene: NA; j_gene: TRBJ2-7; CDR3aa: CASSYPGTYEQYF; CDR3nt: TGTGCCAGCAGTTACCCCGGAACCTACGAGCAGTACTTC
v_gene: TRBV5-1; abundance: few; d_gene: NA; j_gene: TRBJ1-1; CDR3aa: CASSLAPIGLNTEAFF; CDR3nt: TGCGCCAGCAGCTTGGCCCCTATTGGCCTGAACACTGAAGCTTTCTTT
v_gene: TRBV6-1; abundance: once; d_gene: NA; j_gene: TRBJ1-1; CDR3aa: CASSEMGVVEAFF; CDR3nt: TGTGCCAGCAGTGAAATGGGGGTTGTTGAAGCTTTCTTT
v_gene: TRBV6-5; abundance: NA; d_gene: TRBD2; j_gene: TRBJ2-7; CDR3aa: CASSYRGRTNYEQYF; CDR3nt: TGTGCCAGCAGTTACCGCGGGAGGACCAACTACGAGCAGTACTTC
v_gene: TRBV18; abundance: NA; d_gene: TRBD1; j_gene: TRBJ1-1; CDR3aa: CASSPDRGGTEAFF; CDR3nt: TGTGCCAGCTCACCGGACAGGGGGGGCACTGAAGCTTTCTTT
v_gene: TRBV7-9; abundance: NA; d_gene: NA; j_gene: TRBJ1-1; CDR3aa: CASSLAAGAEAFF; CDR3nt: TGTGCCAGCAGCTTAGCCGCGGGGGCTGAAGCTTTCTTT
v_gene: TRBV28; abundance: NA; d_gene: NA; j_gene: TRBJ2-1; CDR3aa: CASSSPDRFNEQFF; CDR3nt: TGTGCCAGCAGTTCGCCAGACAGGTTCAATGAGCAGTTCTTC
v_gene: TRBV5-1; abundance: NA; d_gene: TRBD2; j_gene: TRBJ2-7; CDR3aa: CASPEGGLDNYEQYF; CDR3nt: TGCGCCAGCCCCGAGGGCGGACTAGATAACTACGAGCAGTACTTC
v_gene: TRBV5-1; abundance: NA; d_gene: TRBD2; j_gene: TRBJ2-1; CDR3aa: CASSSEGTSGYNEQFF; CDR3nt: TGCGCCAGCAGCTCGGAGGGGACTAGCGGCTACAATGAGCAGTTCTTC
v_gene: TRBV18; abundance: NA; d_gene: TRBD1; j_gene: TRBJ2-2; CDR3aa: CASSPSDRDTGELFF; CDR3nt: TGTGCCAGCTCACCGTCCGACAGGGACACCGGGGAGCTGTTTTTT
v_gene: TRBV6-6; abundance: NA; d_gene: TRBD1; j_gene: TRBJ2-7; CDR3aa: CASSRIQGSYEQYF; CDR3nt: TGTGCCAGCAGTCGAATACAGGGGTCCTACGAGCAGTACTTC
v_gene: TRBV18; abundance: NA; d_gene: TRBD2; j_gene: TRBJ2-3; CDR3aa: CASSPGLAIDTQYF; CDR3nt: TGTGCCAGCTCACCGGGACTAGCGATTGATACGCAGTATTTT
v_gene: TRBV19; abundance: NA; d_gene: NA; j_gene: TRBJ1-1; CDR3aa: CASSSWTVNTEAFF; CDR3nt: TGTGCCAGTAGCTCCTGGACAGTGAACACTGAAGCTTTCTTT
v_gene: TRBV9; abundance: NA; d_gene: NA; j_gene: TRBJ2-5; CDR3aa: CASSVAGQETQYF; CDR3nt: TGTGCCAGCAGCGTAGCGGGGCAGGAGACCCAGTACTTC
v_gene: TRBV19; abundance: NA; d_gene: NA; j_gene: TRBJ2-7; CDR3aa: CASSIRHMNSREQYF; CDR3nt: TGTGCCAGTAGTATCCGGCATATGAACTCTCGGGAGCAGTACTTC
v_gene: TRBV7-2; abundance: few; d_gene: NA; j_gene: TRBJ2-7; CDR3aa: CASSLLGTRNEQYF; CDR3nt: TGTGCCAGCAGCTTACTTGGGACAAGAAACGAGCAGTACTTC
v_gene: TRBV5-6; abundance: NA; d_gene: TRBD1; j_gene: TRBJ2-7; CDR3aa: CASSSLDRVSYEQYF; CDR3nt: TGTGCCAGCAGCTCGCTGGACAGGGTTTCCTACGAGCAGTACTTC
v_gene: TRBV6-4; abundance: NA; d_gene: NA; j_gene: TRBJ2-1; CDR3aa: CASSDSSNEQFF; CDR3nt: TGTGCCAGCAGTGACTCGTCCAATGAGCAGTTCTTC
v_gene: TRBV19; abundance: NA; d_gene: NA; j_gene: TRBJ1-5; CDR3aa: CASSNREDNQPQHF; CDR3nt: TGTGCCAGTAGTAACAGGGAGGACAATCAGCCCCAGCATTTT
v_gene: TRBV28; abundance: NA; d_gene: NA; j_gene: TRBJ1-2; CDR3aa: CASSLRGAQGYGYTF; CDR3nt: TGTGCCAGCAGTTTACGGGGGGCGCAAGGCTATGGCTACACCTTC
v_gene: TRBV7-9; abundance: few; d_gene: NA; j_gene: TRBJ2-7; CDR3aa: CASSPLRGISYEQYF; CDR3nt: TGTGCCAGCAGCCCCCTCCGGGGGATCTCCTACGAGCAGTACTTC
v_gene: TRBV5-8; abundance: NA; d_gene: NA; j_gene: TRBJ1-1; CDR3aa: CASSPGGQVF; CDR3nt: TGTGCCAGCAGCCCGGGGGGCCAAGTATTT